The T cell receptor (beta chain) described here comes from a study of OX40 agonist ivuxolimab in advanced cancers. Produced via immunoSEQ multiplex PCR; TCRdb's table is partial and in-frame only. The sample lists roughly 28,000 clones; roughly 84% were seen once. Germline-derived CDR1 and CDR2 are SEHNR and FQNEAQ (reference sequence). Trimming stripped 10 bases from V and 2 bases from J, with 11 bases between. The length of the CDR3 is 13 residues. With autoimmune disease history or systemic immunosuppression, patients were excluded. Samples were taken at baseline and on day 1 of cycles 4 and 7. This specimen consisted of CD4+ or CD8+ T cells sorted from blood, obtained in a trial of the OX40 agonist ivuxolimab. The clonotype was recovered from an adult with an advanced solid tumor such as melanoma, head and neck, liver or kidney cancer. The chain employs TRBV7-9 and TRBJ2-2; D might be TRBD1 or TRBD2, each matching 6 bases. The CDR3 reads CAIGGINTGELFF. The CDR3 region has the DNA TGTGCCATAGGGGGGATCAACACCGGGGAGCTGTTTTTT.